This TCR beta chain derives from a study of blood T cell repertoires in COVID-19 (TCRdb year 2020). Context from the whole study: Samples from collaborators originated in the United States, Italy and Spain and spanned both the acute and convalescent phases of COVID-19. The prospective study material was composed of cDNA or gDNA derived from T cells, B-cell-depleted T cells, or PBMCs. The dataset comprised deeply sampled blood TCRbeta repertoires from subjects exposed to, actively infected with, or recovered from COVID-19. The repertoires were released in a freely available public database meant as a resource for research on the immune response to SARS-CoV-2. The samples were drawn from the first 160 participants of the ongoing ImmuneRACE study and from over a thousand subjects provided by 6 global collaborators. A de-identified subject ID, COVID-19 status, age in years and sex were almost always included in the sample metadata. Where available, HLA class I and class II types were taken from metadata supplied by the sample provider and were not determined by assay-based typing. Overall study results and their limits: The quantity of clinical and demographic metadata differed by source and by participant and was supplied without curation.

Its CDR3 holds 15 amino acids, cysteine through phenylalanine. The sequence is cut down to CDR3 DNA, 45 bases in frame from base 1. In the germline V gene (reference sequence), CDR1 corresponds to MNHEY and CDR2 to SMNVEV. The V end loses 2 bases and the J end loses 9 bases, and a stretch of 17 bases separates them. TCRbeta CDR3 regions were amplified from genomic DNA using the immunoSEQ Assay, a bias-controlled multiplex PCR. The study's processing was this. Nucleated cell counts per sample were estimated from amplification of reference gene primers within the assay. Sequence reads were collapsed and filtered to measure the absolute abundance of every unique TCRbeta CDR3 rearrangement. For each sample, productive Simpson clonality was calculated as the square root of Simpson's diversity index across productive rearrangements. TCRdb's version of the immuneACCESS table is confined to in-frame rearrangements and falls short of the full clone set. An unresolved V gene accounts for under half of the shortfall where checked; the remainder is of unknown origin. That table supplies the V and J calls and clone size; D and trimming were determined from the DNA. For this sample there are approximately 220,000 clones; 80% to 85% appear just once. The biggest ten clones account for 5.1% of the sample.

Another Seattle source contributed samples from volunteer blood donors who had recovered from COVID-19. Whole blood was collected in K2EDTA tubes by collaborating institutions according to the institutions' own protocols. For TCRbeta analysis, collaborators shipped samples as frozen whole blood, isolated PBMCs, or DNA extracted from either of those sample types. This clone was detected only a few times. No antigen is known for it. No base quality information exists; no much larger clone differs at one position. The sequenced sample was peripheral blood. The chain was built from TRBV27 and TRBJ1-5; TRBD1 might be the D gene, on 5 matching bases. The TCR originated in a woman aged 55-70 years who had recovered from COVID-19. The CDR3 protein: CASSLRFGAQGPQHF. The DNA reads as follows: TGTGCCAGCAGTTTACGATTCGGAGCCCAGGGGCCCCAGCATTTT.